These 21 T cell receptor beta chains originate from one sample sequenced in a study of Graves' ophthalmopathy and Graves' hyperthyroidism. Scientists amplified the TCR beta CDR3 regions from RNA transcripts. A first-round RT-PCR used HTBI primers, followed by a second-round multiplex PCR. From the multiplex PCR reads, TCRdb called clonotypes with MiXCR, one entry per CDR3 protein. The sample has 220,000 or so distinct CDR3 sequences, 20% to 25% seen once. Source material: peripheral blood. These receptors originate from a woman in her 50s with Graves' ophthalmopathy.

This clonotype was observed many times. The genes are TRBV12-3 or TRBV12-4 and TRBJ2-3; TRBD2 aligns across 7 bases. The CDR3 covers 15 residues. Losses at the gene ends were 3 bases for V and 2 bases for J; bases not matched to a gene: 5. The CDR3, as DNA: TGTGCCAGCAGTTTGCGCAGCGGGACCACAGATACGCAGTATTTT. Translation: CASSLRSGTTDTQYF.

This clonotype was detected many times. The chain combines TRBV6-1 with TRBJ2-5; 14 nucleotides line up with TRBD2. With 6 bases clipped from V and 5 bases from J, the junction kept 8 bases outside the gene matches. The CDR3 sequence is 16 residues long. Per the germline V gene, CDR1 is MNHNS and CDR2 is SASEGT. The CDR3 here is CASRFRTSGRWETQYF. For the CDR3, the DNA is TGTGCCAGCAGATTTCGGACTAGCGGGAGGTGGGAGACCCAGTACTTC.

This clonotype was recorded many times. This chain joins TRBV2 and TRBJ1-2, with no clear D. Trimming cost V 4 bases and J 7 bases, with 10 bases left between them. The CDR3 sequence is 12 residues long. Per the germline V gene, CDR1 is SNHLY and CDR2 is FYNNEI. The CDR3 spells CASSGRGFGYTF. The CDR3 nucleotides read TGTGCCAGCAGTGGTCGAGGATTTGGCTACACCTTC.

The gene calls are TRBV27 and TRBJ1-2; 7 nucleotides align to TRBD1. The CDR3 length is 16 residues. Germline CDR1 and CDR2: MNHEY and SMNVEV (reference sequence). J lost 7 bases, V lost 6 bases, and 17 bases had no gene match. CDR3 nucleotide sequence: TGTGCCAGCAGACTGTCGGAGGGGGCGCGGGAGTTTGGCTACACCTTC. Its protein is CASRLSEGAREFGYTF.

This clonotype was detected ten times or more. This chain uses TRBV6-6 with TRBJ2-7; D call uncertain. V was clipped by 6 bases and J by 2 bases, with 8 bases between them. Germline V gives CDR1 MNHNY, CDR2 SVGAGI (reference sequence). The length of the CDR3 is 12 residues. CDR3 in DNA: TGTGCCAGCAGCCAAAACACCTACGAGCAGTACTTC. Translated, it gives CASSQNTYEQYF.

This clonotype occurred many times. This chain links TRBV12-3 or TRBV12-4 with TRBJ1-2; D possibly corresponds to TRBD1 (5 bases). Trimming shortened V by 4 bases and J by 4 bases, and 13 bases separated the two germline ends. The CDR3 consists of 14 residues. CDR3 sequence reads: CASSSKGLIYGYTF. CDR3 nucleotides: TGTGCCAGCAGTTCAAAGGGGTTAATCTATGGCTACACCTTC.

This clonotype showed up many times. The rearrangement uses TRBV28 and TRBJ2-1, with 10 bases fitting TRBD2. The CDR3 is 15 amino acids. The V and J ends lost 3 bases and 5 bases, in that order; junction bases with no gene match: 4. Germline CDR1 MDHEN, CDR2 SYDVKM. CDR3 DNA sequence: TGTGCCAGCAGTTTGGCTAGCGGGGGAAACAATGAGCAGTTCTTC. Translating gives CASSLASGGNNEQFF.

There are many counts of this clonotype. This sequence joins TRBV2 and TRBJ1-5, with 12 bases lining up with TRBD1. Unmatched junction bases numbered 7, after V lost 6 bases and J lost 7 bases. The CDR3 extends over 15 amino acids. Germline CDR1 and CDR2: SNHLY and FYNNEI. In DNA form, the CDR3 reads TGTGCCAGCAGGGGGGGACAGGGGGCTTCCCAGCCCCAGCATTTT. This translates into CASRGGQGASQPQHF.

J is TRBJ1-2 and V is TRBV20-1, with 7 bases that match TRBD1. The CDR3 contains 13 residues. CDR1 and CDR2 (germline): DFQATT, SNEGSKA (reference sequence). Unmatched junction bases numbered 5, after V lost 3 bases and J lost 4 bases. The CDR3 reads CSARRGLVYGYTF. CDR3 bases: TGCAGTGCTAGGAGGGGGCTAGTCTATGGCTACACCTTC.

V gene TRBV18 combines with J gene TRBJ1-3; no clear D. The ends were cut back, 6 bases at V and 0 bases at J, with 9 bases in the middle. This CDR3 region has 14 residues. Per the germline V gene, CDR1 is KGHSH and CDR2 is LQKENI. The CDR3, as DNA: TGTGCCAGCTCCCCCGGACGCTCTGGAAACACCATATATTTT. It translates to CASSPGRSGNTIYF.

There are many counts of this clonotype. The rearrangement joins TRBV11-1 to TRBJ1-2; a weak D match, TRBD1 (5 bases). V gave up 3 bases and J gave up 10 bases, with 15 bases separating them. This CDR3 has 13 residues. CDR1 and CDR2 from the germline V gene are SGHAT and FQDESV (reference sequence). The CDR3 bases are TGTGCCAGCAGCTTCGGTCAGGGTTTTTACTACACCTTC. As protein: CASSFGQGFYYTF.

The chain links TRBV10-3 to TRBJ1-1; 8 nucleotides line up with TRBD1. Germline V gene lookup returns CDR1 ENHRY and CDR2 SYGVKD. This CDR3 has 16 amino acids. With V trimmed by 5 bases and J by 1 base, 9 bases remained unmatched. The CDR3 here is CAISLGTGEGNTEAFF. The CDR3 DNA reads TGTGCCATCAGTCTGGGGACAGGTGAAGGGAACACTGAAGCTTTCTTT.

The chain uses TRBV6-2 or TRBV6-3 and TRBJ2-4; 12 bases line up with TRBD2. The CDR3 sequence is 21 residues long. The V and J ends lost 0 bases and 0 bases, in that order; junction bases with no gene match: 12. CDR1 MNHEY and CDR2 SVGEGT come from the germline V gene. DNA of the CDR3: TGTGCCAGCAGTTACTCGAGACTAGCGGGAGCGTCGGGGCGAGCCAAAAACATTCAGTACTTC. Protein: CASSYSRLAGASGRAKNIQYF.

This clonotype showed up many times. The gene calls are TRBV6-2 or TRBV6-3 and TRBJ2-5, with D unclear. CDR1 is MNHEY and CDR2 is SVGEGT in the germline V gene. The CDR3 has 14 amino acids. V was clipped by 2 bases and J by 1 base, with 8 bases between them. CDR3 DNA sequence: TGTGCCAGCAGTTACACCCAGGTCCAAGAGACCCAGTACTTC. Translated: CASSYTQVQETQYF.

The rearrangement joins TRBV6-5 to TRBJ2-5, with D uncertain. The germline V gene has CDR1 MNHEY and CDR2 SVGAGI. The germline V and J ends were trimmed by 2 bases and 2 bases, with 6 bases remaining between them. There are 13 residues in the CDR3. The CDR3 protein is CASSYPSQETQYF. CDR3 sequence (DNA): TGTGCCAGCAGTTACCCTTCGCAAGAGACCCAGTACTTC.

This clonotype has just a few counts. The chain employs TRBV29-1 and TRBJ2-7; the match to TRBD2 covers 8 bases. The ends lost 4 bases at V and 2 bases at J; junction bases unmatched: 7. This CDR3 contains 14 residues. CDR1 is SQVTM and CDR2 is ANQGSEA in the germline V gene. CDR3 protein: CSVAGGEVTYEQYF. In DNA form, the CDR3 reads TGCAGCGTTGCGGGGGGGGAAGTCACCTACGAGCAGTACTTC.

The rearrangement uses TRBV7-2 and TRBJ2-7; 12 positions match TRBD2. In germline, CDR1 is SGHTA, CDR2 FQGNSA. Trimming removed 5 bases from V and 5 bases from J; junction bases left unmatched: 4. The CDR3 consists of 14 residues. This chain's CDR3 is CASSTTSGGHEQYF. CDR3 bases: TGTGCCAGCAGCACGACTAGCGGGGGCCACGAGCAGTACTTC.

The chain joins TRBV19 to TRBJ2-4; D ambiguous. Germline CDR1 LNHDA, CDR2 SQIVND (reference sequence). Trimming left V 7 bases short and J 0 bases short, with 10 bases between. CDR3 size: 14 residues. The CDR3 loop reads CASNDNGAKNIQYF. The CDR3 DNA follows: TGTGCCAGTAACGACAACGGAGCCAAAAACATTCAGTACTTC.

This clonotype was detected ten times or more. The chain couples TRBV6-1 to TRBJ2-4; possibly TRBD1 for D (6 bases). Germline-derived CDR1 and CDR2 are MNHNS and SASEGT. Trimming pared 10 bases from V and 6 bases from J, leaving 13 bases between. This CDR3 contains 12 residues. CDR3 residues: CATTQGLNIQYF. CDR3 coding DNA: TGTGCCACCACACAGGGATTAAACATTCAGTACTTC.

This clonotype was picked up many times. The chain carries TRBV29-1 and TRBJ2-7; 8 nucleotides align to TRBD1. From germline, CDR1 is SQVTM and CDR2 ANQGSEA. The ends lost 4 bases at V and 4 bases at J; junction bases unmatched: 6. This CDR3 has 13 amino acids. The CDR3 bases are TGCAGCGTTGGTCAGGGGGCGCGGTACGAGCAGTACTTC. Encoded protein: CSVGQGARYEQYF.

Points on this clonotype: This clone may be a read error of a much larger clone one base away. J is TRBJ1-1 and V is TRBV4-2; TRBD1 matches at 7 bases. The CDR3 runs to 16 residues. The ends lost 4 bases at V and 1 base at J; junction bases unmatched: 9. The germline gives CDR1 LGHNA, CDR2 YNFKEQ. The CDR3, as DNA: TGTGCCAGCAGCCCCCGACAGGGAGGTGGGAACACTGAAGCTTTCTTT. Its translation: CASSPRQGGGNTEAFF.